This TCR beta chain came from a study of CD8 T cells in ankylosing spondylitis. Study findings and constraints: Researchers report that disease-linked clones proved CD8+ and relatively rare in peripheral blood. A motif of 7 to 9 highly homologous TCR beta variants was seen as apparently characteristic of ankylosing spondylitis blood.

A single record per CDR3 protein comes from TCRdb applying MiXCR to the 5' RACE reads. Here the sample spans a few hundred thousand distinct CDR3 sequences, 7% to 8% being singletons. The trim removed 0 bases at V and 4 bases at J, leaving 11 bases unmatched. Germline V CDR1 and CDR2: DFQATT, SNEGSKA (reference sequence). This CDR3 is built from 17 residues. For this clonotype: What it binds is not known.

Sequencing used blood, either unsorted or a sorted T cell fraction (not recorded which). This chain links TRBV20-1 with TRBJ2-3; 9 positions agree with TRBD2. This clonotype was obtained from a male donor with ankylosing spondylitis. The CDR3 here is CSARDPWAGGPADTQYF. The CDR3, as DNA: TGCAGTGCTAGAGATCCCTGGGCGGGAGGGCCTGCAGATACGCAGTATTTT.